These 7 T cell receptor beta chains were all obtained from the same sample, sequenced in a study of type 1 regulatory T cells. Their antigens are not known. TCRdb passed the reads through MiXCR, listing each CDR3 protein once. The sample records around 65,000 distinct CDR3 sequences, around 49% being singletons. The sequenced sample was cultured non-Tr1 T cells, either the whole culture or a sorted T cell fraction (not recorded which). Every receptor here comes from a human donor in good health.

V is TRBV20-1 and J is TRBJ1-3; D ambiguous. V was trimmed by 0 bases and J by 0 bases, leaving 9 bases between them. The CDR3 extends over 15 amino acids. Germline loops: CDR1 DFQATT, CDR2 SNEGSKA (reference sequence). In nucleotides, the CDR3 is TGCAGTGCTAGAGATGGGAAGAGCTCTGGAAACACCATATATTTT. Its translation is CSARDGKSSGNTIYF.

This clonotype was found once. CDR3 sequence reads: CASSFYTGRSTDTQYF. The CDR3 coding sequence is TGCGCCAGCAGCTTTTACACCGGGCGTAGCACAGATACGCAGTATTTT. The chain joins TRBV5-1 to TRBJ2-3; no reliable D call. V was pared by 2 bases and J by 0 bases, with 13 bases between. Per germline, CDR1 SGHRS and CDR2 YFSETQ. The CDR3 runs to 16 residues.

The chain employs TRBV5-1 and TRBJ2-7, with TRBD2 matching over 11 bases. The CDR3 contains 18 residues. V shed 0 bases and J 3 bases; nucleotides not matched to a gene: 11. CDR1 and CDR2 from the germline V gene are SGHRS and YFSETQ. The CDR3 is CASSLVASGGPTYYEQYF. Here the CDR3 DNA reads TGCGCCAGCAGCTTGGTGGCTAGCGGGGGGCCAACTTACTACGAGCAGTACTTC.

The chain employs TRBV7-2 and TRBJ2-2; D may match TRBD1 or TRBD2 (5 bases each). V was trimmed by 4 bases and J by 2 bases, leaving 11 bases between them. This CDR3 spans 15 amino acids. Germline V gene lookup returns CDR1 SGHTA and CDR2 FQGNSA. CDR3 protein: CASSSGLLNTGELFF. DNA for the CDR3: TGTGCCAGCAGCTCGGGGCTATTAAACACCGGGGAGCTGTTTTTT.

The chain recombines TRBV5-1 with TRBJ1-4; weak D call: TRBD1 (6 bases). The ends were cut back, 6 bases at V and 4 bases at J, with 16 bases in the middle. CDR1 is SGHRS, CDR2 YFSETQ, per germline. This CDR3 region has 15 residues. The chain's CDR3 is CASTRVTGINEKLFF. The CDR3 nucleotides are TGCGCCAGCACTCGTGTTACAGGGATTAATGAAAAACTGTTTTTT. Drawing the rest from reference TRBV5-1 and TRBJ1-4, the complete variable domain is KAGVTQTPRYLIKTRGQQVTLSCSPISGHRSVSWYQQTPGQGLQFLFEYFSETQRNKGNFPGRFSGRQFSNSRSEMNVSTLELGDSALYLCASTRVTGINEKLFFGSGTQLSVL.

This clonotype occurred once. V gene TRBV7-2 combines with J gene TRBJ2-7; D could derive from TRBD1 or TRBD2 (6 bases each). The germline CDR1 and CDR2 sequences are SGHTA and FQGNSA. Trimming took 7 bases from V and 2 from J, leaving 18 bases between them. The CDR3 totals 15 residues. The chain's CDR3 is CASTKGRDTPYEQYF. The CDR3 coding sequence is TGTGCCAGCACCAAAGGGCGGGACACTCCCTACGAGCAGTACTTC. Complete variable domain (other parts from reference TRBV7-2 and TRBJ2-7): GAGVSQSPSNKVTEKGKDVELRCDPISGHTALYWYRQSLGQGLEFLIYFQGNSAPDKSGLPSDRFSAERTGGSVSTLTIQRTQQEDSAVYLCASTKGRDTPYEQYFGPGTRLTVT.

The chain recombines TRBV5-1 with TRBJ1-1; 11 nucleotides match TRBD1. The trim removed 4 bases at V and 3 bases at J, leaving 5 bases unmatched. There are 15 residues in the CDR3. Per germline, CDR1 SGHRS and CDR2 YFSETQ. CDR3 sequence reads: CASSPGQGGHTEAFF. For the CDR3, the DNA is TGCGCCAGCAGCCCGGGACAGGGGGGACACACTGAAGCTTTCTTT.